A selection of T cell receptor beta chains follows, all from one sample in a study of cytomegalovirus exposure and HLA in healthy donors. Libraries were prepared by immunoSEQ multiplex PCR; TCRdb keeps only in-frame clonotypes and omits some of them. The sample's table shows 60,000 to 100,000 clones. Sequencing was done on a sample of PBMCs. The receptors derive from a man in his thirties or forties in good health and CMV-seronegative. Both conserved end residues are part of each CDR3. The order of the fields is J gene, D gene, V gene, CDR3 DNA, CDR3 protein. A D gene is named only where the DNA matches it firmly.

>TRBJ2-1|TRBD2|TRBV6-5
TGTGCCAGCAGTTACTCATCTAGCGGGAACAATGAGCAGTTCTTC
CASSYSSSGNNEQFF
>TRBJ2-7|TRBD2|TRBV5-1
TGCGCCAGCACTATGGCCCCTAGCGGGAGAGGCTACGAGCAGTACTTC
CASTMAPSGRGYEQYF
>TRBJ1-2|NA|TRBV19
TGTGCCAGTAGTCCAGAGACATCTAACTATGGCTACACCTTC
CASSPETSNYGYTF
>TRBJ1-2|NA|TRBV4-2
TGTGCCAGCAGCCAAGGGGAGAGAGGCTACACCTTC
CASSQGERGYTF
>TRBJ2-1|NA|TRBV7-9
TGTGCCAGCAGCTTATGGGACGGAGGGAAGCAGTTCTTC
CASSLWDGGKQFF
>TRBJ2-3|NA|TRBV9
TGTGCCAGCAGCGGTGGGGCCGGGACAGATACGCAGTATTTT
CASSGGAGTDTQYF
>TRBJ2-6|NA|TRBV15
TGTGCCACCCTCCAACCGGGCTCTGGGGCCAACGTCCTGACTTTC
CATLQPGSGANVLTF
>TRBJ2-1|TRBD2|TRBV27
TGTGCCAGCAGTACTAGCGGCAATGAGCAGTTCTTC
CASSTSGNEQFF
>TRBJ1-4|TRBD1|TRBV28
TGTGCCTCCAGGGGGGCGCAGGGGGCTAATGAAAAACTGTTTTTT
CASRGAQGANEKLFF
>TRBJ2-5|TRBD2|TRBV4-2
TGTGCCAGCAGCTTCGGACTAGCGGGGGACGAGACCCAGTACTTC
CASSFGLAGDETQYF
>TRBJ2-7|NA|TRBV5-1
TGCGCCAGCAGGGCCACCTACGAGCAGTACTTC
CASRATYEQYF
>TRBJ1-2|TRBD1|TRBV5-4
TGTGCCACGCGACAAGCAGGGGGCTATGGCTACACCTTC
CATRQAGGYGYTF
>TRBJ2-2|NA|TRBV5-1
TGCGCCAGCAGTTTGCCGGACAGCGCGAACACCGGGGAGCTGTTTTTT
CASSLPDSANTGELFF
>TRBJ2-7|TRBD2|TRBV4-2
TGTGCCAGCAGCCAAGCCCTAGCGGGGACCTCCTACGAGCAGTACTTC
CASSQALAGTSYEQYF
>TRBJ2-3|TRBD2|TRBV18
TGTGCCAGCTCACCGACTATCGGGAGGAGTACAGATACGCAGTATTTT
CASSPTIGRSTDTQYF
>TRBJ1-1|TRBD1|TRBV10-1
TGCGCCAGCAGTGCCGTAGGGGGCATGAACACTGAAGCTTTCTTT
CASSAVGGMNTEAFF
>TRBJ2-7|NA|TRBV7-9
TGTGCCAGCAGCGAGGGTCCCGAGCAGTACTTC
CASSEGPEQYF
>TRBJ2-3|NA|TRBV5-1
TGCGCCAGCAGCTTGGAACAGGGATACACAGATACGCAGTATTTT
CASSLEQGYTDTQYF
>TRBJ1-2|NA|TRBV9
TGTGCCAGCAGCCAGGACAGATTGGATGGCTACACCTTC
CASSQDRLDGYTF
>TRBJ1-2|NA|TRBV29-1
TGCAGCGCCAAATTCTATGGCTACACCTTC
CSAKFYGYTF
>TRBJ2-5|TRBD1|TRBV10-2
TGCGCCAGCACAGGGGACAGGGGGCGGGCCCAGTACTTC
CASTGDRGRAQYF
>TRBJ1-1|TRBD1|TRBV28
TGTGCCAGCAGCCTAGACAGGGGCGACACTGAAGCTTTCTTT
CASSLDRGDTEAFF
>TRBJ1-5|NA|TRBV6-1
TGTGCCAGCAGCTTAACAGGAGGGAGCAATCAGCCCCAGCATTTT
CASSLTGGSNQPQHF
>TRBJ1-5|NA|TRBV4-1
TGCGCCAGCAGCCCGATACAGGGTAGCAATCAGCCCCAGCATTTT
CASSPIQGSNQPQHF
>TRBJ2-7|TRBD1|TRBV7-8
TGTGCCAGCAGCTCTAACAGGGGCCCCTACGAGCAGTACTTC
CASSSNRGPYEQYF
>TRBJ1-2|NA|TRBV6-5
TGTGCCAGCAGTCCCCTAGGGAGGGGGAGAGGCTACACCTTC
CASSPLGRGRGYTF
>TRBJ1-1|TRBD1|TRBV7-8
TGTGCCAGCAGCTTTTCAGGGGGATACACTGAAGCTTTCTTT
CASSFSGGYTEAFF
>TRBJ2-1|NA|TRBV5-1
TGCGCCAGCAGCTTGACCGGAGGGGTGTACAATGAGCAGTTCTTC
CASSLTGGVYNEQFF
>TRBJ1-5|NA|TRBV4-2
TGTGCCAGCAGCCAACTTCGGGACTCTGGGAGTCAGCCCCAGCATTTT
CASSQLRDSGSQPQHF
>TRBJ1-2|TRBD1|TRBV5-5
TGTGCCAGCAGCTTATTGGGACAGGGGGCGGAGGGCTACACCTTC
CASSLLGQGAEGYTF
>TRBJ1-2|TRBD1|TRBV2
TGTGCCAGCAGTGCCGACAGGGGGCATGGCTACACCTTC
CASSADRGHGYTF
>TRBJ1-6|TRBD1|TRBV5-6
TGTGCCAGCAGCCTAGACAGGGGGCTTTCACCCCTCCACTTT
CASSLDRGLSPLHF
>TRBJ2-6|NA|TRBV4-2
TGTGCCAGCAGCCAAGTGGGGAGTGGGGCCAACGTCCTGACTTTC
CASSQVGSGANVLTF
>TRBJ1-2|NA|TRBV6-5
TGTGCCAGCAGTTCCGACAGGCTGTGGGGCTACACCTTC
CASSSDRLWGYTF
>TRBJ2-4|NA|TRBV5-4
TGTGCCAGCAGCTTGGCTGGGGCGAGCATTCAGTACTTC
CASSLAGASIQYF
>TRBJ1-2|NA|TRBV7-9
TGTGCCAGCAGCCTGTCTAACAGGGACTATGGCTACACCTTC
CASSLSNRDYGYTF
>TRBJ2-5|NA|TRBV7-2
TGTGCCAGCAGCAGGGTGGAGGGCGGGAAGACCCAGTACTTC
CASSRVEGGKTQYF
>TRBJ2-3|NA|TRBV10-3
TGTGCCATCAAAGAGGCGCCGGATACGCAGTATTTT
CAIKEAPDTQYF
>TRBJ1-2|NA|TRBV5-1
TGCGCCAGCAGCTTGGGTGCGGCAGGGTCAGGCTACACCTTC
CASSLGAAGSGYTF
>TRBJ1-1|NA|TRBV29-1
TGCAGCGCCCAGGGGCAGAGTCACACTGAAGCTTTCTTT
CSAQGQSHTEAFF
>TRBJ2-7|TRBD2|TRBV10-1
TGCGCCAGCAGTGAGCCCTGCAGCGGGGAGGACTCCTACGAGCAGTACTTC
CASSEPCSGEDSYEQYF
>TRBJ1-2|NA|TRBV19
TGTGCCAGTAGTCCTACAGCGGCTAACTATGGCTACACCTTC
CASSPTAANYGYTF
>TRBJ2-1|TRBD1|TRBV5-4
TGTGCCAGCAGTTGGGACAGGGGATCCTACAATGAGCAGTTCTTC
CASSWDRGSYNEQFF
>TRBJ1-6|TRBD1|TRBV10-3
TGTGCCATGCGACAGGGGGGAGATTCACCCCTCCACTTT
CAMRQGGDSPLHF
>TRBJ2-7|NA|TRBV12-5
TGTGCTAGTGGTAACAGGACCTACGAGCAGTACTTC
CASGNRTYEQYF
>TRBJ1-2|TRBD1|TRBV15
TGTGCCACCAGCAGGAGGGACAGGAGCTATGGCTACACCTTC
CATSRRDRSYGYTF
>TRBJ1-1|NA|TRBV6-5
TGTGCCAGCAGTCGACAGTACAACACTGAAGCTTTCTTT
CASSRQYNTEAFF
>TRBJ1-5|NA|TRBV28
TGTGCCAGCAGCCCTCCCAGGGGGCCCCAGCATTTT
CASSPPRGPQHF
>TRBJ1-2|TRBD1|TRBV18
TGTGCCAGCTCACCACAGGCTGGGGACAGAGCCTATGGCTACACCTTC
CASSPQAGDRAYGYTF
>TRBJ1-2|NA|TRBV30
TGTGCCTGCCCCAAATGGGGACATACTAACTATGGCTACACCTTC
CACPKWGHTNYGYTF
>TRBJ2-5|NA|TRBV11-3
TGTGCCAGCAGCTTAGATCCCTTCAGGGGCCACGAGACCCAGTACTTC
CASSLDPFRGHETQYF
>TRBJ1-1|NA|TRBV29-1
TGCAGCGGCTCTCCTAGATACTCGAACACTGAAGCTTTCTTT
CSGSPRYSNTEAFF
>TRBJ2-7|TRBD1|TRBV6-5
TGTGCCAGCAGTAGGACAGGGCTAGAGCAGTACTTC
CASSRTGLEQYF